This T cell receptor beta chain was observed in a study of blood T cells in healthy people across ages. Study-level points and caveats: Per million T cells, TCR beta diversity dropped roughly linearly as age increased. It was not known whether donors were CMV positive (a possible confounder of expanded clonotype changes).

The second PCR ran roughly 6 to 11 cycles with a sample-barcoded 5' primer and J-beta primers. MiXCR was run by TCRdb on the 5' RACE reads, yielding one entry per CDR3 protein. The data hold fewer than 2 million distinct CDR3 sequences, with roughly two fifths observed a single time. The CDR3 contains 13 residues. The ends were cut back, 6 bases at V and 3 bases at J, with 11 bases in the middle. Germline V CDR1 and CDR2: MDHEN, SYDVKM. As concerns this clonotype: Its antigen is still unknown.

The chain carries TRBV28 and TRBJ2-5; D might be TRBD1 or TRBD2, each matching 6 bases. Sequencing used blood. The TCR sequence derives from a human donor in good health. This CDR3 is CASRLGGKETQYF. The CDR3 region has the DNA TGTGCCAGCAGATTAGGGGGGAAAGAGACCCAGTACTTC.